These 14 T cell receptor beta chains were all obtained from the same sample, sequenced in a study of shared clonotypes between healthy human individuals. Sequenced by immunoSEQ multiplex PCR; TCRdb stores in-frame clones only, minus some. The profile shows 2.5 million or so clones, more than 90% of them singletons. Source material: naive CD4+ T cells sorted from blood. Described subset: CD45RA+ positively selected. These receptors originate from a man between 18 and 35 years old in good health.

As to this clone: Other DNA sequences in this specimen translate into the identical CDR3. The V and J genes are TRBV21-1 and TRBJ1-6. TRBV21-1 is flagged as a pseudogene. The length of the CDR3 is 15 residues. The CDR3 bases are TGTGCCAGGCCTCGGTTGGAGAGATATAATTCACCCCTCCACTTT. Amino acid sequence: CARPRLERYNSPLHF.

The V gene is TRBV9, the J gene TRBJ2-7; D is undetermined. Trimming removed 0 bases at V and 2 bases at J, with 9 bases between. This CDR3 has 14 amino acids. Germline CDR1 SGDLS, CDR2 YYNGEE. CDR3 sequence: CASSVADITYEQYF. CDR3 DNA sequence: TGTGCCAGCAGCGTAGCTGACATTACCTACGAGCAGTACTTC.

V is TRBV5-1 and J is TRBJ1-4; D possibly corresponds to TRBD1 (6 bases). V lost 3 bases, J lost 0 bases, and 12 bases lay in between. Germline CDR1 SGHRS, CDR2 YFSETQ. The CDR3 is 16 residues long. The CDR3 nucleotides are TGCGCCAGCAGCTCCAGGGGTGGGTCAACTAATGAAAAACTGTTTTTT. This encodes CASSSRGGSTNEKLFF.

This rearrangement joins TRBV6-6 to TRBJ2-3; 8 bases are a match to TRBD1. V shed 7 bases and J 0 bases; nucleotides not matched to a gene: 6. Germline V CDR1 and CDR2: MNHNY, SVGAGI (reference sequence). The CDR3 runs to 15 residues. The CDR3 DNA is TGTGCCAGCAATCTAGGACAGGGTAGCACAGATACGCAGTATTTT. This sequence encodes CASNLGQGSTDTQYF.

The V and J genes are TRBV11-2 and TRBJ1-3; 9 bases match TRBD1. Losses at the gene ends were 5 bases for V and 0 bases for J; bases not matched to a gene: 5. The CDR3 contains 16 residues. Germline V gene data show CDR1 as SGHAT and CDR2 as FQNNGV. The CDR3 DNA reads as TGTGCCAGCAGCGCGGGACAGGGAAGCTCTGGAAACACCATATATTTT. Amino acid sequence: CASSAGQGSSGNTIYF.

A single count supports this clone. V usage is TRBV7-5 and J usage is TRBJ2-7; TRBD2 is taken as the D call from the table, unchecked against the DNA. TRBV7-5 constitutes a pseudogene. This CDR3 contains 18 residues. This CDR3 is CARSLGGLAGGPHLEQYF. CDR3 sequence (DNA): TGTGCCAGAAGCTTAGGGGGACTAGCGGGAGGTCCCCACCTCGAGCAGTACTTC.

This chain's CDR3 is CASSQEGPRAEAFF. Written as DNA, the CDR3 is TGTGCCAGCAGCCAAGAGGGACCCAGAGCTGAAGCTTTCTTT. V gene TRBV4-2 combines with J gene TRBJ1-1; possible D gene TRBD1, 5 bases. In germline, CDR1 is LGHNA, CDR2 YNFKEQ. Trimming left V 0 bases short and J 6 bases short, with 11 bases between. The CDR3 covers 14 residues.

As concerns this clone: Other DNA variants within this sample encode the same CDR3. V usage is TRBV9 and J usage is TRBJ2-2; TRBD2 matches at 7 bases. Trimming removed 0 bases from V and 3 bases from J; junction bases left unmatched: 2. This CDR3 is built from 15 residues. The germline gives CDR1 SGDLS, CDR2 YYNGEE. In DNA, the CDR3 is TGTGCCAGCAGCGTAGGTCTAGCGGACACCGGGGAGCTGTTTTTT. It is translated as CASSVGLADTGELFF.

The chain has TRBV4-1 and TRBJ1-6; 7 bases agree with TRBD1. The CDR3 extends over 17 amino acids. The V and J ends lost 2 bases and 8 bases, in that order; junction bases with no gene match: 12. Germline V lookup: CDR1 MGHRA, CDR2 YSYEKL. CDR3 DNA sequence: TGCGCCAGCAGCCAACCGCAGGGGGGAACCCGGGATTCACCCCTCCACTTT. Translated: CASSQPQGGTRDSPLHF.

This chain connects TRBV19 to TRBJ2-3; either TRBD1 or TRBD2 may supply D (6 bases each). V dropped 3 bases and J dropped 0 bases, with 16 bases sitting between them. Germline V CDR1 and CDR2: LNHDA, SQIVND (reference sequence). There are 17 residues in the CDR3. The CDR3 DNA follows: TGTGCCAGTAGTATCACGGGGGCGGGGTGGAGCACAGATACGCAGTATTTT. As protein: CASSITGAGWSTDTQYF.

J is TRBJ1-2 and V is TRBV2, with D possibly TRBD1 on 5 matching bases. This CDR3 is built from 13 residues. Germline lookup yields CDR1 SNHLY and CDR2 FYNNEI. V lost 6 bases and J lost 3, with 11 bases in between. The CDR3 nucleotides are TGTGCCAGCAGGGTGGGAGGGGACTATGGCTACACCTTC. This gives the protein CASRVGGDYGYTF.

In the case of this clone: The germline gene is not matched at one end of the junction; a read error may be the cause. The genes are TRBV19 and TRBJ2-5, with D possibly being TRBD1 or TRBD2 (5 bases each). This CDR3 region has 11 residues. In germline, CDR1 is LNHDA, CDR2 SQIVND (reference sequence). CDR3 in amino acids: CASSTGTDLNF. The DNA for the CDR3 is TGTGCCAGTAGTACCGGGACGGATCTCAACTTC.

The chain recombines TRBV28 with TRBJ2-7; 8 bases agree with TRBD1. Trimming removed 8 bases from V and 1 base from J; junction bases left unmatched: 7. This CDR3 contains 14 residues. From germline, CDR1 is MDHEN and CDR2 SYDVKM. Here the CDR3 reads CASLDRGPSYEQYF. The CDR3 DNA reads TGTGCCAGCCTAGACAGGGGCCCTTCCTACGAGCAGTACTTC.

This chain links TRBV19 with TRBJ1-4; possible D gene TRBD1, 6 bases. V lost 3 bases to trimming and J lost 5 bases, with 13 bases between them. This CDR3 region has 15 residues. From germline, CDR1 is LNHDA and CDR2 SQIVND (reference sequence). Here the CDR3 reads CASSMSWTENEKLFF. CDR3 sequence (DNA): TGTGCCAGTAGTATGAGTTGGACAGAGAATGAAAAACTGTTTTTT. The variable domain in full, completed from reference TRBV19 and TRBJ1-4, reads DGGITQSPKYLFRKEGQNVTLSCEQNLNHDAMYWYRQDPGQGLRLIYYSQIVNDFQKGDIAEGYSVSREKKESFPLTVTSAQKNPTAFYLCASSMSWTENEKLFFGSGTQLSVL.